This T cell receptor (beta chain) was sequenced during a study of radiation and T cells in renal cell carcinoma. TCRdb's copy holds only in-frame clones and misses some; the assay was immunoSEQ multiplex PCR. The sample includes 130,000 to 150,000 clones, 75% to 90% of them seen just once. Points from the study as a whole: Top tumor clonotypes rose in blood 2 weeks post-radiation, then contracted. No pretreatment tumor biopsies were available for baseline clonotypes.

The CDR3 runs to 13 residues. The V gene's germline CDR1 is MNHNY and CDR2 SVGAGI (reference sequence). V was shortened by 2 bases and J by 8 bases, with 12 bases between the two germline ends. Worth noting for this clone: The antigen remains unidentified.

Sample time point: blood 4 weeks post-SBRT, at nephrectomy. Treatment: 15 Gy SBRT to primary tumor, nephrectomy 4 weeks later. The sample consisted of blood, taken from a patient whose treatment included radiotherapy and nephrectomy. This chain links TRBV6-6 with TRBJ1-2, with D perhaps TRBD1 (6 bases). The receptor comes from a woman aged 45-59 years with renal cell carcinoma. This chain's CDR3 is CASSYRAGEGYTF. The CDR3 region has the DNA TGTGCCAGCAGTTACAGGGCAGGGGAGGGCTACACCTTC.